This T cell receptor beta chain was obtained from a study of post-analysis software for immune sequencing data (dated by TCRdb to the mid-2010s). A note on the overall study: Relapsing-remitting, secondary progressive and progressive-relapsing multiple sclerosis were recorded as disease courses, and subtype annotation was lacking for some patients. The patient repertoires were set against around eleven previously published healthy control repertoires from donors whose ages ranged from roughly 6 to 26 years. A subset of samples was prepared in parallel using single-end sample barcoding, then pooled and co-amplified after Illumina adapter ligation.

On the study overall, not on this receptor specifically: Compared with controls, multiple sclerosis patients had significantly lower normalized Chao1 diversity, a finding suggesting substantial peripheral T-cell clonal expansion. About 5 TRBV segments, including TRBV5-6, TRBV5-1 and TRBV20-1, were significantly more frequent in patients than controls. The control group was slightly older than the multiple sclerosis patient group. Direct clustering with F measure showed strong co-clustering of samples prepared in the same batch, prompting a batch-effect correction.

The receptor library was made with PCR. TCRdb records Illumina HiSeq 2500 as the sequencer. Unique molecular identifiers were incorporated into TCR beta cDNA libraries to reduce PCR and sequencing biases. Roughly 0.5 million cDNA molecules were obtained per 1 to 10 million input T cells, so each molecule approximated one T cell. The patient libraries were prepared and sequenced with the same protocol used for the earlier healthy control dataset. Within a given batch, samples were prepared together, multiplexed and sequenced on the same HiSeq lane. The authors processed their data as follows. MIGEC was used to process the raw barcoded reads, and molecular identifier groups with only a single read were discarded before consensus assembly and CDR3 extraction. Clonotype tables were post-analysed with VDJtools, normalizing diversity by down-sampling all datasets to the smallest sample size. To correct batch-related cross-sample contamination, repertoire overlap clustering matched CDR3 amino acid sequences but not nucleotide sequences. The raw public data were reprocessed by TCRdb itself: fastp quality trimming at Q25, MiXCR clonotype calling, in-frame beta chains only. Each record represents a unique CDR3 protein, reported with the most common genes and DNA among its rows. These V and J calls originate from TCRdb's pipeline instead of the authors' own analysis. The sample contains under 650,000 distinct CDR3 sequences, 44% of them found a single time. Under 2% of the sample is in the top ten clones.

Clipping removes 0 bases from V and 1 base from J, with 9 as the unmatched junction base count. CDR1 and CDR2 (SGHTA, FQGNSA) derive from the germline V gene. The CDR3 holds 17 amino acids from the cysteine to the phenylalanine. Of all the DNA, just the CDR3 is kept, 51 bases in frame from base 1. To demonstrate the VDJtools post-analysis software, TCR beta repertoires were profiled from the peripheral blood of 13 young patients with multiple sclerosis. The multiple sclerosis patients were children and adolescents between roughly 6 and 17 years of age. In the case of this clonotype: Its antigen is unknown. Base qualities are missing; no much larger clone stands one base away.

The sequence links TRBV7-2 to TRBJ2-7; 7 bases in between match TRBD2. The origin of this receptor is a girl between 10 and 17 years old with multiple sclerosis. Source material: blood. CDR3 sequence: CASSLAPGLYGSYEQYF. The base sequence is TGTGCCAGCAGCTTAGCGCCGGGACTATACGGATCCTACGAGCAGTACTTC. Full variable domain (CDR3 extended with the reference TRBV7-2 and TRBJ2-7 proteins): GAGVSQSPSNKVTEKGKDVELRCDPISGHTALYWYRQSLGQGLEFLIYFQGNSAPDKSGLPSDRFSAERTGGSVSTLTIQRTQQEDSAVYLCASSLAPGLYGSYEQYFGPGTRLTVT.